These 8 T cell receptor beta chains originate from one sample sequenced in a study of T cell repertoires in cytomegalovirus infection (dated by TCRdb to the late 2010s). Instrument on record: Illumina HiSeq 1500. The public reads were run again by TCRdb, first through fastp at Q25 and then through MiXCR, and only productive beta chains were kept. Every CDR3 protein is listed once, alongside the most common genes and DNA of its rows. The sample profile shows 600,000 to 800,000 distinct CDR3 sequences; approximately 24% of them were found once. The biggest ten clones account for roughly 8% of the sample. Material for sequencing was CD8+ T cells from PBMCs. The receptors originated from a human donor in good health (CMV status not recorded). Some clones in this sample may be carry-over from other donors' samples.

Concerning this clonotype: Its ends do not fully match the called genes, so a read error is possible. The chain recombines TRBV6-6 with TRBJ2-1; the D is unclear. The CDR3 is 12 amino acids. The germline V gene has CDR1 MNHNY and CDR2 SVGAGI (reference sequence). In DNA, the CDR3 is TGTGCCAGCAGTTACTCGAACAATGAGCAGTCCTTC. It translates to CASSYSNNEQSF.

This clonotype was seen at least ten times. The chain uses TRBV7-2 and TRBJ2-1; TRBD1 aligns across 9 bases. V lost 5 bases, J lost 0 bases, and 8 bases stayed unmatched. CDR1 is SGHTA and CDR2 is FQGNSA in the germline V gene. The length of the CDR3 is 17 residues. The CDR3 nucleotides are TGTGCCAGCAGCCGGACAGGGGTCCGAAGCTCCTACAATGAGCAGTTCTTC. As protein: CASSRTGVRSSYNEQFF.

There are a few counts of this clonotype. The CDR3 loop is CSAGGPDSFYNEQFF. In DNA, the CDR3 is TGCAGTGCAGGGGGGCCTGACAGTTTCTACAATGAGCAGTTCTTC. This chain links TRBV20-1 with TRBJ2-1, with D possibly being TRBD1 or TRBD2 (6 bases each). The CDR3 length is 15 residues. Trimming cost V 6 bases and J 3 bases, with 18 bases left between them. CDR1 is DFQATT and CDR2 is SNEGSKA in the germline V gene (reference sequence).

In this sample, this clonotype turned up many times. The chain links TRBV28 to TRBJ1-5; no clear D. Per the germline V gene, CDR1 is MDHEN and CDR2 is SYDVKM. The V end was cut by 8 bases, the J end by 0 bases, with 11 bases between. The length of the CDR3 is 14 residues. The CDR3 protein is CASGVFGSNQPQHF. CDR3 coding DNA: TGTGCCAGCGGGGTATTTGGTAGCAATCAGCCCCAGCATTTT. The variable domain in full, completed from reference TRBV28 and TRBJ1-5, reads DVKVTQSSRYLVKRTGEKVFLECVQDMDHENMFWYRQDPGLGLRLIYFSYDVKMKEKGDIPEGYSVSREKKERFSLILESASTNQTSMYLCASGVFGSNQPQHFGDGTRLSIL.

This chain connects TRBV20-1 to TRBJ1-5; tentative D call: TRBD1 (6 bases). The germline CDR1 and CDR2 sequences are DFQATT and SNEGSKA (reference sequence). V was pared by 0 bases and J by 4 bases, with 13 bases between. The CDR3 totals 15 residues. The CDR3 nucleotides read TGCAGTGCTAGAGACCCGGACAGCATTAATCAGCCCCAGCATTTT. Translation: CSARDPDSINQPQHF.

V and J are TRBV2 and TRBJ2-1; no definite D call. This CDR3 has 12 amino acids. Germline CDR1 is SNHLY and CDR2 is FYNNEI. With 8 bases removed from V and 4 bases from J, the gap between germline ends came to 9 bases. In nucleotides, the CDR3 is TGTGCCAGCCGAGTCAAGTACAATGAGCAGTTCTTC. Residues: CASRVKYNEQFF.

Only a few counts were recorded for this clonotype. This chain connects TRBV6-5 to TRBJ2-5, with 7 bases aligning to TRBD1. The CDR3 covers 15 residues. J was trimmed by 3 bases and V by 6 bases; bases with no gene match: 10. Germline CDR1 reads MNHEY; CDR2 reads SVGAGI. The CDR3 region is CASSYHTGTEETQYF. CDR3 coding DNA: TGTGCCAGCAGCTACCATACAGGGACAGAAGAGACCCAGTACTTC.

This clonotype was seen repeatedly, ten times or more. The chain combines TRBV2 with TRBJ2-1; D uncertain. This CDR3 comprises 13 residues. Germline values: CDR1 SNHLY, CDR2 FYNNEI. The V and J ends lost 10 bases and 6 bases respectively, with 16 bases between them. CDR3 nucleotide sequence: TGTGCCACCCTTCCTAATCCACGCAATGAGCAGTTCTTC. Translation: CATLPNPRNEQFF.